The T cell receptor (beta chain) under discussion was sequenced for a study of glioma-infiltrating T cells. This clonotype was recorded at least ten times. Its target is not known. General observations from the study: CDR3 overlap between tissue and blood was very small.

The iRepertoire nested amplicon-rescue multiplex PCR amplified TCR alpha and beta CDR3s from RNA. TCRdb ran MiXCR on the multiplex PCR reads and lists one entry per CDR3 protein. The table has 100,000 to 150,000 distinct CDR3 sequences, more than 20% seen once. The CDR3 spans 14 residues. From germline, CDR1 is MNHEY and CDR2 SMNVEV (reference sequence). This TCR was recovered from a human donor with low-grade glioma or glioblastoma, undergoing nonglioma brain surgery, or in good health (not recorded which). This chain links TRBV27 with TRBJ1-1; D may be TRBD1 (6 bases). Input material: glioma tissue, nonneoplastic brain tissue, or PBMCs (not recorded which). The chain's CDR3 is CVDEHRELNTEAFF. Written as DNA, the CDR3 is TGTGTCGACGAACACAGGGAGCTGAACACTGAAGCTTTCTTT.